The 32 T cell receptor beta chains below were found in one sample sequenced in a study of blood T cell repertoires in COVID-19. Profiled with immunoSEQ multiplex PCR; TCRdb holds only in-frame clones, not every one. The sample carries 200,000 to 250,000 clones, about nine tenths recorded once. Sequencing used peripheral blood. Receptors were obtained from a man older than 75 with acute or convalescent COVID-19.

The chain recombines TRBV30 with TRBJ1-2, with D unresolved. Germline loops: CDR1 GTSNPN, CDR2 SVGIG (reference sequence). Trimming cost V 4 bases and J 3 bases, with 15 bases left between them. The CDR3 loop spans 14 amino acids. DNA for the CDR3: TGTGCCTGGACTCTATCGTCGGGGTACTATGGCTACACCTTC. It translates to CAWTLSSGYYGYTF.

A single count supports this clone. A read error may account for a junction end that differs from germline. The chain's CDR3 is CASSSPGGDTQYF. Here the CDR3 DNA reads TGTGCCAGCTCATCACCAGGAGGAGATACGCAGTATTTT. The chain links TRBV18 to TRBJ2-3, with D perhaps TRBD2 (5 bases). This CDR3 region has 13 residues. The V gene's germline CDR1 is KGHSH and CDR2 LQKENI.

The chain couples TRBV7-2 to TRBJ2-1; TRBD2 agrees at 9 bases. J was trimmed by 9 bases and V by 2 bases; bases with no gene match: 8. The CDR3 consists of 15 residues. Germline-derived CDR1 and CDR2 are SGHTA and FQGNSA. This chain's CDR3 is CASSLNTGTSFEQFF. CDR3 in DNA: TGTGCCAGCAGCTTAAATACGGGGACTAGCTTTGAGCAGTTCTTC.

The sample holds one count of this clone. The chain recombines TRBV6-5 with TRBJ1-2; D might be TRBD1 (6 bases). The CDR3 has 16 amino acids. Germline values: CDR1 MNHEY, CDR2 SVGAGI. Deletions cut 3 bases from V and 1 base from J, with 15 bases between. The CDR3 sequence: CASSYAIDRYNYGYTF. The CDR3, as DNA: TGTGCCAGCAGTTATGCCATCGACAGGTATAACTATGGCTACACCTTC.

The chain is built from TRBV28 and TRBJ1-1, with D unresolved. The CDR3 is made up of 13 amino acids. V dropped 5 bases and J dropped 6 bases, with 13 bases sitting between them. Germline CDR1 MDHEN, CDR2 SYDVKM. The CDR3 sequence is CASSRTEGAEAFF. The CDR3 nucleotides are TGTGCCAGCAGTAGAACGGAGGGCGCTGAAGCTTTCTTT.

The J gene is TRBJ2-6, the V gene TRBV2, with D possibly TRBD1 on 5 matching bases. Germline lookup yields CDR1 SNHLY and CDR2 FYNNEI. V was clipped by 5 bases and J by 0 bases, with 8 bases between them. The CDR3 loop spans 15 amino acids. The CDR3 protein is CASSLQASGANVLTF. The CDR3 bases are TGTGCCAGCAGTTTACAGGCCTCTGGGGCCAACGTCCTGACTTTC.

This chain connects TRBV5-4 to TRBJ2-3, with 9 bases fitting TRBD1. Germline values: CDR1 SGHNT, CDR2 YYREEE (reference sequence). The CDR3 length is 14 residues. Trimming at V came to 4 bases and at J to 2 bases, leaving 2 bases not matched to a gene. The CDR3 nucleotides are TGTGCCAGCAGCCCACAGGGGGCCACAGATACGCAGTATTTT. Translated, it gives CASSPQGATDTQYF.

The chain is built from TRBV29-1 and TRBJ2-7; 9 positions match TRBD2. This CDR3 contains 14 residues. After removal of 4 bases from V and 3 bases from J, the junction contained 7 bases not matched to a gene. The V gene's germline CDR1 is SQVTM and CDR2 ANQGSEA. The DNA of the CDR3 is TGCAGCGTTGGCTTGGCTAGCGGGATCTACGAGCAGTACTTC. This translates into CSVGLASGIYEQYF.

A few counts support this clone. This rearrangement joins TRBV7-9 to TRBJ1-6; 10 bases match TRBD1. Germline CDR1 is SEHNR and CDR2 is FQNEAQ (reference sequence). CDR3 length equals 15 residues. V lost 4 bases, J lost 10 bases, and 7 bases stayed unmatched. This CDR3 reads CASSSTGQGRSPLHF. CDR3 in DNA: TGTGCCAGCAGCTCCACGGGACAGGGGCGCTCACCCCTCCACTTT.

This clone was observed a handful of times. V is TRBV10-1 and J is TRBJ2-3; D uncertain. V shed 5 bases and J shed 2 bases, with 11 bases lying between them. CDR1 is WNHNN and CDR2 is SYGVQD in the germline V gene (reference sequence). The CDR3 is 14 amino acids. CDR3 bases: TGCGCCAGCAGTACGGCGGCGGCCACAGATACGCAGTATTTT. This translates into CASSTAAATDTQYF.

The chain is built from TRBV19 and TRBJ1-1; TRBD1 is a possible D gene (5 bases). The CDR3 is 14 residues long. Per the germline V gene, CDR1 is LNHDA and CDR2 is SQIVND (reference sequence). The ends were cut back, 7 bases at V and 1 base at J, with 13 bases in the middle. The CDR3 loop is CASNLVGGNTEAFF. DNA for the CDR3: TGTGCCAGTAACCTGGTGGGGGGGAACACTGAAGCTTTCTTT.

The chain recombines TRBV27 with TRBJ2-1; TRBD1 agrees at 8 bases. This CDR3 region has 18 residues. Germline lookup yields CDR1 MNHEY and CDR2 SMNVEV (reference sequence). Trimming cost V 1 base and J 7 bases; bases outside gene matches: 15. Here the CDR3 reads CASSLFGGQGSPQNEQFF. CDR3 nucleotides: TGTGCCAGCAGTTTATTCGGAGGACAGGGTTCCCCCCAGAATGAGCAGTTCTTC.

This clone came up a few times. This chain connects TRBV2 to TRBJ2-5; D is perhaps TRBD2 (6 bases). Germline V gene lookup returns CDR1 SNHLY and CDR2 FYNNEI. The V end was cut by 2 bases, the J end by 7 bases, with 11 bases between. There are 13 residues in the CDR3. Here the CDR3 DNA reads TGTGCCAGCAGTGAACAGGAGGGCGGGACCCAGTACTTC. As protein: CASSEQEGGTQYF.

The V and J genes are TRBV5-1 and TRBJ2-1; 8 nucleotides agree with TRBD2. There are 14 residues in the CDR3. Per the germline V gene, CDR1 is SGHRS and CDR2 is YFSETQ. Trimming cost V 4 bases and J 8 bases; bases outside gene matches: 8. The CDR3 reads CASSRGAGEDEQFF. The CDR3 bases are TGCGCCAGCAGCCGTGGAGCGGGAGAGGATGAGCAGTTCTTC.

Here the CDR3 reads CASSLGQGALQETQYF. CDR3 in DNA: TGCGCCAGCAGCTTGGGACAGGGTGCGTTACAAGAGACCCAGTACTTC. This chain joins TRBV5-1 and TRBJ2-5; 7 nucleotides line up with TRBD1. V was clipped by 0 bases and J by 2 bases; unmatched bases: 7. The CDR3 sequence is 16 residues long. Germline V lookup: CDR1 SGHRS, CDR2 YFSETQ.

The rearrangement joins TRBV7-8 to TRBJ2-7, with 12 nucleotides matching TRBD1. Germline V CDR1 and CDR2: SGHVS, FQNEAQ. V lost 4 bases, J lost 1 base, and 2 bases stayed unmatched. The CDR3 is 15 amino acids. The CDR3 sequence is CASSWGQGASYEQYF. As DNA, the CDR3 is TGTGCCAGCAGCTGGGGACAGGGGGCTTCCTACGAGCAGTACTTC. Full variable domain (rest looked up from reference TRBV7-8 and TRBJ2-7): GAGVSQSPRYKVAKRGQDVALRCDPISGHVSLFWYQQALGQGPEFLTYFQNEAQLDKSGLPSDRFFAERPEGSVSTLKIQRTQQEDSAVYLCASSWGQGASYEQYFGPGTRLTVT.

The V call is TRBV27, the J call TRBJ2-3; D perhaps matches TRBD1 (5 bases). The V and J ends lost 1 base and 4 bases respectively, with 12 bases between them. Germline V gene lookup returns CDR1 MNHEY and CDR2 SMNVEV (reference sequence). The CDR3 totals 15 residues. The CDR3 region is CASSLLGKGADTQYF. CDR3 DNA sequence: TGTGCCAGCAGTTTATTGGGGAAAGGGGCAGATACGCAGTATTTT.

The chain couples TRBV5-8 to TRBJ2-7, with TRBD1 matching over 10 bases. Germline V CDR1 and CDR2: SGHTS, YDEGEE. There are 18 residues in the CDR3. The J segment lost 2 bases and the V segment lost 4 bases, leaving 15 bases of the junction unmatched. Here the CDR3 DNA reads TGTGCCAGCAGCCCGGGGGGGTCGGGACAGGGGTATACCTACGAGCAGTACGTC. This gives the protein CASSPGGSGQGYTYEQYV.

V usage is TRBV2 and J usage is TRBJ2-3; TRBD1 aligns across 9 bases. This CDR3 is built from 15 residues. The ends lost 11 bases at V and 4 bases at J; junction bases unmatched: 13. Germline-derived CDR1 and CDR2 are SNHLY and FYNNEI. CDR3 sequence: CAPRGRRQGADTQYF. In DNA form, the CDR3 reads TGTGCCCCCAGGGGCCGTCGACAGGGGGCAGATACGCAGTATTTT.

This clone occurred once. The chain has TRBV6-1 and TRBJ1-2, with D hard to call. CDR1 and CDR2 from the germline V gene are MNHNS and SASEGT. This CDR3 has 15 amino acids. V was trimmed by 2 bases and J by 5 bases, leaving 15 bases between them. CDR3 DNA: TGTGCCAGCAGTGAAATACAGCTTGGCAGGTATGGCTACACCTTC. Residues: CASSEIQLGRYGYTF.

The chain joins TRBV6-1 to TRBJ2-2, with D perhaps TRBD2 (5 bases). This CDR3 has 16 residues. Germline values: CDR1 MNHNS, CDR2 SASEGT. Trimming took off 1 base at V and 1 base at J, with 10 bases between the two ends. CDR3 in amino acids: CASSEVASMNTGELFF. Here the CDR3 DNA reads TGTGCCAGCAGTGAAGTCGCTAGCATGAACACCGGGGAGCTGTTTTTT.

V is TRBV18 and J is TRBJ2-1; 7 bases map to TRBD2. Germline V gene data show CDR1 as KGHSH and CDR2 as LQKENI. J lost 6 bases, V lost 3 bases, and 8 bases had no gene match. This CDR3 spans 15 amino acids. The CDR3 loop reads CASSPLGRESNEQFF. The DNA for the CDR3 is TGTGCCAGCTCACCCCTGGGGCGGGAGAGCAATGAGCAGTTCTTC.

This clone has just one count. CDR3 loop: CASSPTGSDSPLHF. DNA for the CDR3: TGTGCCAGCAGCCCAACAGGGTCCGACTCACCCCTCCACTTT. The chain couples TRBV7-2 to TRBJ1-6; tentatively, D is TRBD1 (6 bases). Trimming took 5 bases from V and 10 from J, leaving 15 bases between them. Germline lookup yields CDR1 SGHTA and CDR2 FQGNSA. This CDR3 has 14 amino acids.

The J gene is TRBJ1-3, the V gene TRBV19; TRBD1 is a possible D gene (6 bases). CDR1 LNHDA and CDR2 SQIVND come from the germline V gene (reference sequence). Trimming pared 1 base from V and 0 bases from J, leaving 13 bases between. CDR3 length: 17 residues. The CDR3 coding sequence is TGTGCCAGTAGTATAGGCCCCGGGACAAACTCTGGAAACACCATATATTTT. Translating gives CASSIGPGTNSGNTIYF.

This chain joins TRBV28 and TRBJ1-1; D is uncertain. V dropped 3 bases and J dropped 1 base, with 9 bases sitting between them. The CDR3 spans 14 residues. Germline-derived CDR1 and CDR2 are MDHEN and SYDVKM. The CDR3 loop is CASSFSGPNTEAFF. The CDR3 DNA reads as TGTGCCAGCAGTTTCAGCGGACCGAACACTGAAGCTTTCTTT.

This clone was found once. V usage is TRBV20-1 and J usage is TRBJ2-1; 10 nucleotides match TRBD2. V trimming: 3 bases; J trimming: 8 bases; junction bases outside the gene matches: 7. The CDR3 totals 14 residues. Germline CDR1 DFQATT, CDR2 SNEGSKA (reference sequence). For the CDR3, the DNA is TGCAGTGCTAGTCTTGGGACTAGCGTAGATGAGCAGTTCTTC. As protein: CSASLGTSVDEQFF.

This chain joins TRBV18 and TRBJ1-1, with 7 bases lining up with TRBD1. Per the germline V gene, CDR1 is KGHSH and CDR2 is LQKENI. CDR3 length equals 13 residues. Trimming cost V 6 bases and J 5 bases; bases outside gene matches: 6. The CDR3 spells CASSETGRTEAFF. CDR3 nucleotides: TGTGCCAGCTCGGAGACAGGGCGGACTGAAGCTTTCTTT.

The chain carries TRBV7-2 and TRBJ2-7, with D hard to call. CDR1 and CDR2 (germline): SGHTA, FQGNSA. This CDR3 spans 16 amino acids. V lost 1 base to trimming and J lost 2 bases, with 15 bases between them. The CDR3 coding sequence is TGTGCCAGCAGCTTAGACGGTAATACTATGACCTACGAGCAGTACTTC. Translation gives CASSLDGNTMTYEQYF.

CDR3 sequence: CASSLALAGGEQFF. Here the CDR3 DNA reads TGCGCCAGCAGCTTGGCGCTAGCGGGAGGAGAGCAGTTCTTC. The V call is TRBV5-1, the J call TRBJ2-1; 11 bases line up with TRBD2. The CDR3 loop spans 14 amino acids. Germline V gene lookup returns CDR1 SGHRS and CDR2 YFSETQ. V trimming: 0 bases; J trimming: 10 bases; junction bases outside the gene matches: 3.

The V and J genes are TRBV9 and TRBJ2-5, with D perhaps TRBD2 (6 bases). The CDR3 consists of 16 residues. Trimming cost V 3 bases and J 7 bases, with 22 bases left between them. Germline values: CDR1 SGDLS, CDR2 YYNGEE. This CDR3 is CASSALGSGDSRTQYF. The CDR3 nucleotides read TGTGCCAGCAGCGCCTTAGGAAGTGGGGACTCCAGGACCCAGTACTTC.

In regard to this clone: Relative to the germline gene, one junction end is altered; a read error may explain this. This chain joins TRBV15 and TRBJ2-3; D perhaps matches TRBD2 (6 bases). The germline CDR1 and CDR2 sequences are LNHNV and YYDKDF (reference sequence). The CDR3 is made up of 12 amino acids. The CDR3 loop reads CAASLGGDTQYF. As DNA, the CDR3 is TGTGCCGCCAGCCTGGGAGGAGATACGCAGTATTTT.

In nucleotides, the CDR3 is TGCGCCAGCAGCCTCCCTGGACAGGGGGCGGAGCAGTACTTC. It is translated as CASSLPGQGAEQYF. The chain links TRBV5-1 to TRBJ2-7; TRBD1 matches at 11 bases. V lost 4 bases to trimming and J lost 7 bases; unmatched junction nucleotides: 7. CDR3 length: 14 amino acids. Germline CDR1 and CDR2: SGHRS and YFSETQ.